This T cell receptor (beta chain) was captured in a study of molecular identifiers for immune sequencing clone quantification. Study-wide findings and caveats: In cases of identical TCR molecules sharing a barcode, highly expanded clone sizes could be underestimated. Naive cells had under 1% of molecules in clones above 20 RNA copies, effectors over 98%.

This clonotype was counted ten times or more. Its specificity is unknown. TCRdb itself ran the PCR reads through MiXCR, one entry per CDR3 protein. The repertoire holds some 580,000 distinct CDR3 sequences, around 25% seen once, with about 0.73% in the top ten. CD8+CD4-CCR7+CD45RA+ sorting gave the naive CD8 T cells. This TCR was recovered from a human donor in good health. Some libraries in this study had Jurkat cell RNA spiked in. The sample taken for sequencing was naive CD8+ T cells from blood, with Jurkat cell RNA spiked in. The subset here: FACS-sorted CD8+CD4-CCR7+CD45RA+ naive T cells.

CDR3 DNA: TGTGCCAGCAAAGAACTCCGTATGAACACTGAAGCTTTCTTT. Protein product: CASKELRMNTEAFF. The chain combines TRBV13 with TRBJ1-1; D remains ambiguous. Trimming cost V 7 bases and J 0 bases, with 12 bases left between them. The CDR3 runs 14 residues. Germline values: CDR1 PRHDT, CDR2 FYEKMQ (reference sequence). Drawing the rest from reference TRBV13 and TRBJ1-1, the complete variable domain is AAGVIQSPRHLIKEKRETATLKCYPIPRHDTVYWYQQGPGQDPQFLISFYEKMQSDKGSIPDRFSAQQFSDYHSELNMSSLELGDSALYFCASKELRMNTEAFFGQGTRLTVV.